This T cell receptor beta chain originates from a study of cytomegalovirus exposure and HLA in healthy donors. Study-wide results and caveats: A later analysis reportedly found that, within productive TCRs, an Asian-associated ancestry cluster had fewer N-insertions than the mean observed across the roughly 700 donors. Researchers counted around 180 TCR beta chains as cytomegalovirus-associated. In an earlier analysis, productive rearrangement rates for most beta V segments clustered near 87% or 30%. Several top significant clusters appeared, in a later analysis, to be linked to common viral pathogens.

Germline V gives CDR1 WNHNN, CDR2 SYGVQD (reference sequence). J lost 3 bases, V lost 6 bases, and 2 bases had no gene match. CDR3 length: 12 amino acids. The PCR used 60 Vbeta and 13 Jbeta primers. Profiled with immunoSEQ multiplex PCR; TCRdb holds only in-frame clones, not every one. This table holds about 140,000 clones, 70% to 85% found once. Comment on this clone: Its antigen is undetermined.

Sequencing was carried out using PBMCs. The chain is built from TRBV10-1 and TRBJ2-7; 7 bases fit TRBD1. The receptor was derived from a woman aged 55-75 years in good health and CMV-seropositive. DNA for the CDR3: TGCGCCAGCAGCGGGACAGTCTACGAGCAGTACTTC. Its protein is CASSGTVYEQYF.